These T cell receptor beta chains were read from a single sample in a study of blood T cell repertoires in COVID-19. Data came from immunoSEQ multiplex PCR; TCRdb stores just in-frame clones and leaves some out. The table records 85,000 to 110,000 clones, over 75% of them present only once. What was sequenced was peripheral blood. Receptors were obtained from a human donor in a cohort sampled during active or convalescent COVID-19. Both conserved end residues are part of each CDR3. The D gene is left open where the match is weak. Expanded clones are given a class, and other clones once, few, many or no size at all.

>15|TRBD2|TRBV6-5|-|TRBJ2-3
TGTGCCAGCATTTGGCTAGCGGGCCGGGGGGATACGCAGTATTTT
CASIWLAGRGDTQYF
>17|TRBD2|TRBV19|-|TRBJ2-3
TGTGCCAGTAGCCCCCGACTAGCGGGGGCCCGCACAGATACGCAGTATTTT
CASSPRLAGARTDTQYF
>12|-|TRBV6-2/TRBV6-3|-|TRBJ2-1
TGTGCCAGCAGCCCCCGAGGGCCCCCCAAGTTCTTC
CASSPRGPPKFF
>15|TRBD1|TRBV19|-|TRBJ1-6
TGTGCCAGTAGTTCCGGACAGGGGGCATATTCACCCCTCCACTTT
CASSSGQGAYSPLHF
>16|TRBD1|TRBV29-1|-|TRBJ1-5
TGCAGCGTGGCTGTAGGGACAGGGGGCCACGGGCAGCCCCAGCATTTT
CSVAVGTGGHGQPQHF
>13|-|TRBV12-3/TRBV12-4|few|TRBJ1-5
TGTGCCAGCAGTTTAACCGGGAGCCAGCCCCAGCATTTT
CASSLTGSQPQHF
>12|-|TRBV18|-|TRBJ2-1
TGTGCCAGCTCAAACCTGGGGCAGCAGCAGTTCTTC
CASSNLGQQQFF
>13|-|TRBV28|-|TRBJ1-2
TGTGCCAGCAGTTTATTACAGGGTGGTGGCTACACCTTC
CASSLLQGGGYTF
>13|-|TRBV29-1|-|TRBJ2-5
TGCAGCGTTGAGGCGGAATACCAAGAGACCCAGTACTTC
CSVEAEYQETQYF
>15|TRBD2|TRBV5-6|-|TRBJ2-4
TGTGCCAGCAGCAACGTGCGGGGGGCCGCGAACATTCAGTACTTC
CASSNVRGAANIQYF
>15|TRBD1|TRBV2|-|TRBJ1-4
TGTGCCAGCAAAAATCCGGGACAGGGGAACGAAAAACTGTTTTTT
CASKNPGQGNEKLFF
>9|TRBD1|TRBV29-1|-|TRBJ1-2
TGCAGCGTTGACGGGGACAGGGGTTTC
CSVDGDRGF
>14|TRBD1|TRBV28|-|TRBJ2-7
TGTGCCAGCAGTTTAGCGGGACAGGTCAACGAGCAGTACTTC
CASSLAGQVNEQYF
>17|TRBD2|TRBV20-1|once|TRBJ2-3
TGCAGTGCTAGTATTAGCGGGGCCGTATTAGGGACAGATACGCAGTATTTT
CSASISGAVLGTDTQYF
>15|TRBD2|TRBV7-9|-|TRBJ2-1
TGTGCCAGCAGTAGAAGCGGGGGAGGAAACAATGAGCAGTTCTTC
CASSRSGGGNNEQFF
>13|-|TRBV18|once|TRBJ1-1
TGTGCCAGCTCACCCTACAGGGACACTGAAGCTTTCTTT
CASSPYRDTEAFF
>15|-|TRBV7-9|-|TRBJ1-3
TGTGCCAGCAGCCCATCGGGGGACTCTGGAAACACCATATATTTT
CASSPSGDSGNTIYF
>15|TRBD1|TRBV19|-|TRBJ2-1
TGTGCCAGTAGCCCAGGGGGCAGCTCCTACAATGAGCAGTTCTTC
CASSPGGSSYNEQFF
>16|-|TRBV6-1|once|TRBJ2-2
TGTGCCAGCAGTGAAATGGATCAGGGGAACACCGGGGAGCTGTTTTTT
CASSEMDQGNTGELFF
>15|TRBD1|TRBV5-5|-|TRBJ1-4
TGTGCCAGCAGCTCGACAGGGTGGACTAATGAAAAACTGTTTTTT
CASSSTGWTNEKLFF
>14|TRBD1|TRBV2|-|TRBJ1-6
TGTGCCAGCAGTAGGGACAGGGGTTATTCACCCCTCCACTTT
CASSRDRGYSPLHF
>13|-|TRBV2|-|TRBJ1-5
TGTGCCAGCAGTGAACATAGCAATCAGCCCCAGCATTTT
CASSEHSNQPQHF
>15|-|TRBV19|-|TRBJ1-1
TGTGCCAGTAGTTCAGGCCTTTCCCCCAACACTGAAGCTTTCTTT
CASSSGLSPNTEAFF
>15|TRBD1|TRBV28|-|TRBJ1-5
TGTGCCAGTTTCGCCCCGACAGGGGGGGATCAGCCCCAGCATTTT
CASFAPTGGDQPQHF
>14|-|TRBV10-3|-|TRBJ2-5
TGTGCCATCAGGGCTCTAGGGGACCAAGAGACCCAGTACTTC
CAIRALGDQETQYF
>15|TRBD1|TRBV27|-|TRBJ1-5
TGTGCCAGCAAAACGACAGGGGTTCGCAATCAGCCCCAGCATTTT
CASKTTGVRNQPQHF
>17|TRBD1|TRBV6-1|-|TRBJ1-5
TGTGCCAGCACCGAAGCCGGGACAGGGGGCGATTATCAGCCCCAGCATTTT
CASTEAGTGGDYQPQHF
>16|TRBD1|TRBV4-1|-|TRBJ1-5
TGCGCCAGCAGCCGGAGCGGAGGACAGGGGGGCCAGCCCCAGCATTTT
CASSRSGGQGGQPQHF
>14|-|TRBV2|-|TRBJ2-5
TGTGCCAGCGCGGTACTAGTTTCCGGAGAGACCCAGTACTTC
CASAVLVSGETQYF
>15|TRBD1|TRBV6-5|-|TRBJ1-5
TGTGCCAGCCGGAGGGGGACAGGCGCGAATCAGCCCCAGCATTTT
CASRRGTGANQPQHF
>15|TRBD2|TRBV24-1|-|TRBJ2-5
TGTGCCACCAGTGCCGTGGGACTAGCGGAGGAGACCCAGTACTTC
CATSAVGLAEETQYF
>17|TRBD1|TRBV19|-|TRBJ1-6
TGTGCCAGTAGTACCCGGACAGGCACGGGGTGGAATTCACCCCTCCACTTT
CASSTRTGTGWNSPLHF
>12|-|TRBV3-1/TRBV3-2|-|TRBJ2-7
TGTGCCAGCAGCTTGACAGCTTACGAGCAGTACTTC
CASSLTAYEQYF
>15|TRBD2|TRBV11-2|-|TRBJ2-5
TGTGCCAGCAGCTTAGGCGGGGGGCATAAAGAGACCCAGTACTTC
CASSLGGGHKETQYF
>15|-|TRBV7-2|-|TRBJ1-4
TGTGCCAGCAGCCCCTACAGGGTAGCTAATGAAAAACTGTTTTTT
CASSPYRVANEKLFF
>16|-|TRBV5-1|-|TRBJ1-1
TGCGCCAGCAGCTTCGAACCCACGGGGAACGATGCTGAAGCTTTCTTT
CASSFEPTGNDAEAFF
>14|-|TRBV19|once|TRBJ1-2
TGTGCCAGTAACCCCGGGGGGGGAGCCTATGGCTACACCTTC
CASNPGGGAYGYTF
>16|-|TRBV19|-|TRBJ1-5
TGTGCCAGTAGTATGCGGGCCGAACTATCCAATCAGCCCCAGCATTTT
CASSMRAELSNQPQHF
>17|TRBD2|TRBV11-3|-|TRBJ2-1
TGTGCCAGCAGGATTAGGACTAGCGGGGGCCGGGACAATGAGCAGTTCTTC
CASRIRTSGGRDNEQFF
>15|-|TRBV15|-|TRBJ1-6
TGTGCCACCAGCAGGAGTACAGGGCTTCTTTCACCCCTCCACTTT
CATSRSTGLLSPLHF
>13|-|TRBV4-1|-|TRBJ1-5
TGCGCCAGCAGCCAAGTCAGGGATCAGCCCCAGCATTTT
CASSQVRDQPQHF